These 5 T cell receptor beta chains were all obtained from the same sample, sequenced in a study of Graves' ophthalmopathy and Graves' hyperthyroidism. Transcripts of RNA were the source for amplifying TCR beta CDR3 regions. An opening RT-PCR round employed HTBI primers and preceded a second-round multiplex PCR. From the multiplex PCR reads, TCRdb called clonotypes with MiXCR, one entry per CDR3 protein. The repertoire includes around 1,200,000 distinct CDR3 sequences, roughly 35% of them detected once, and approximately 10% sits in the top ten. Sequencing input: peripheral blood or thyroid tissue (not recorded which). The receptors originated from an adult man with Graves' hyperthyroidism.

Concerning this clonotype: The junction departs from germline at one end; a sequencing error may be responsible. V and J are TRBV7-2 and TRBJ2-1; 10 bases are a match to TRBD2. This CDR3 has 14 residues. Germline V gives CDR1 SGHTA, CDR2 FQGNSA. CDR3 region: CGSSSRTSGNEQFF. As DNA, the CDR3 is TGTGGCAGCAGCTCCCGGACTAGCGGAAATGAGCAGTTCTTC.

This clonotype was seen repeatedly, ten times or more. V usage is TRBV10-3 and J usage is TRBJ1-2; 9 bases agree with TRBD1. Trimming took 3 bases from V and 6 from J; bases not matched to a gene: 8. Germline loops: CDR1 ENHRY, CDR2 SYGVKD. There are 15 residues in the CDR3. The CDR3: CAISDWDREEDGYTF. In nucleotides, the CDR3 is TGTGCCATCAGTGATTGGGACAGGGAGGAGGATGGCTACACCTTC.

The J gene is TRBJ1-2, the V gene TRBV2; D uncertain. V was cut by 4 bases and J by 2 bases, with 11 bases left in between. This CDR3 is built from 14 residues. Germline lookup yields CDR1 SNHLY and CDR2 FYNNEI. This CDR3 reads CASSAKTINYGYTF. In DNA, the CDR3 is TGTGCCAGCAGTGCTAAGACGATAAACTATGGCTACACCTTC.

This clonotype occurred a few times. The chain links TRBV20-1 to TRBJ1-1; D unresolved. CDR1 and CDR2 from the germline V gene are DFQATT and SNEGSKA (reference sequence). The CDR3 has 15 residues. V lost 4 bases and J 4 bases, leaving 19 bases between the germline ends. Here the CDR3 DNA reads TGCAGTGCTATATCGGGGAACCGCGCAGGCACTGAAGCTTTCTTT. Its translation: CSAISGNRAGTEAFF.

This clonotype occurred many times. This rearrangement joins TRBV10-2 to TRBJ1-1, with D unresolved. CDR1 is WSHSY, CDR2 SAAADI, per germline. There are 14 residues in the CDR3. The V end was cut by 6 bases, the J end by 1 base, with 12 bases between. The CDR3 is CASSRGRANTEAFF. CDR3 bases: TGCGCCAGCAGCCGCGGACGGGCGAACACTGAAGCTTTCTTT.